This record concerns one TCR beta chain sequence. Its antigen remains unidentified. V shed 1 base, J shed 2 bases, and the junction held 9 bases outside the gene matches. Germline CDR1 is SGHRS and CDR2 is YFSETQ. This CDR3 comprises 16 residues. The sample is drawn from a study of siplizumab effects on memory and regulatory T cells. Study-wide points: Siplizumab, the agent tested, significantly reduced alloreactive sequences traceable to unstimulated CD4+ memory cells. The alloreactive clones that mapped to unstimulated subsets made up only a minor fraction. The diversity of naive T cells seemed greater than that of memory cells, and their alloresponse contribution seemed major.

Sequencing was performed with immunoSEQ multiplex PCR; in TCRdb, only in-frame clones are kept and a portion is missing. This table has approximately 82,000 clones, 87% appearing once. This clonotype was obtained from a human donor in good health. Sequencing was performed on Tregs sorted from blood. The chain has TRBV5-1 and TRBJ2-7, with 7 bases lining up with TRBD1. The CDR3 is CASSLIGVQGAYEQYF. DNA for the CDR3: TGCGCCAGCAGCTTGATAGGTGTCCAGGGGGCCTACGAGCAGTACTTC.